This T cell receptor beta chain emerged from a study of blood T cell repertoires in COVID-19. Germline V lookup: CDR1 SGHTA, CDR2 FQGNSA. V lost 5 bases, J lost 6 bases, and 1 base stayed unmatched. This CDR3 has 13 amino acids. Clones were read by immunoSEQ multiplex PCR, and TCRdb kept only the in-frame ones, dropping some. Of about 180,000 clones in the sample, approximately 83% were seen once. The TCR comes from a human donor with active or convalescent COVID-19. The donor label of this sample is uncertain. This chain joins TRBV7-2 and TRBJ2-3; 11 bases line up with TRBD2. The sequenced sample consisted of peripheral blood. CDR3: CASSASGGDTQYF. The CDR3 DNA reads TGTGCCAGCAGCGCTAGCGGGGGGGATACGCAGTATTTT.